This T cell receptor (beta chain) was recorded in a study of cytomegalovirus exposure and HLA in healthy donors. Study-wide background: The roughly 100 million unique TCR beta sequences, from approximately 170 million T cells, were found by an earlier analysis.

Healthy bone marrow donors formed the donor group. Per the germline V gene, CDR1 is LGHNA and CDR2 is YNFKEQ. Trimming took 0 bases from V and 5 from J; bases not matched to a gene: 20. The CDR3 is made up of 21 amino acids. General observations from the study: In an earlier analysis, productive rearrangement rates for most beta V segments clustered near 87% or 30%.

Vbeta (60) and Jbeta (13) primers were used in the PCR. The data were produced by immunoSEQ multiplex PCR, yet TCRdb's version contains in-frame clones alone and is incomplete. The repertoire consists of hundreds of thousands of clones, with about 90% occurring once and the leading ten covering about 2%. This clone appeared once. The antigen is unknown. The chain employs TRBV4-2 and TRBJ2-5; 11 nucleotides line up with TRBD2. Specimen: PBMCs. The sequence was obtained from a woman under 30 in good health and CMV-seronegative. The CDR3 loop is CASSQDRHVGLAGGPVETQYF. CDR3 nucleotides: TGTGCCAGCAGCCAAGATAGGCACGTAGGATTAGCGGGGGGGCCTGTGGAGACCCAGTACTTC.